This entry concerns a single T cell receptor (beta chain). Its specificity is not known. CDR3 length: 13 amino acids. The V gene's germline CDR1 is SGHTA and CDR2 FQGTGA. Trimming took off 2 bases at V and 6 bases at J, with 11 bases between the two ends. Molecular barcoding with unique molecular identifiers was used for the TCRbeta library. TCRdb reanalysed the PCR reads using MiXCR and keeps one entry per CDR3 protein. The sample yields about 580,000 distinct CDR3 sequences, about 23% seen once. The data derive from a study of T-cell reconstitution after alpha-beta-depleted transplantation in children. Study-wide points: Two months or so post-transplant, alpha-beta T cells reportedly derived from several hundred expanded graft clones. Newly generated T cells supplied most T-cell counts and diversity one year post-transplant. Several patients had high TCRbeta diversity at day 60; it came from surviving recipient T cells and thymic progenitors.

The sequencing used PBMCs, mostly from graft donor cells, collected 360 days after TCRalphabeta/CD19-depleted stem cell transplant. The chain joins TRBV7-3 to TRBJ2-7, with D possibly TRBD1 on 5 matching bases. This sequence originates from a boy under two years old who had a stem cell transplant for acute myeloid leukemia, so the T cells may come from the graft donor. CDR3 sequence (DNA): TGTGCCAGCAGCTTAGGGGCCGGGTCCGAGCAGTACTTC. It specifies CASSLGAGSEQYF.